The 20 T cell receptor beta chains below were found in one sample sequenced in a study of PD-L1 blockade in urothelial cancer. The repertoire was sequenced with immunoSEQ multiplex PCR; TCRdb's copy has only in-frame clones and lacks some. The table has tens of thousands of clones, 81% seen once. Here the sequenced sample was PBMCs, taken around atezolizumab (anti-PD-L1) treatment. Source of these receptors: a man aged 65 to 79 with urothelial cancer.

This sequence joins TRBV30 and TRBJ1-5; D is unclear. Germline V CDR1 and CDR2: GTSNPN, SVGIG (reference sequence). The CDR3 spans 14 residues. Trimming took 2 bases from V and 4 from J, leaving 12 bases between them. The CDR3 loop reads CAWSWQNVNQPQHF. The CDR3 DNA reads TGTGCCTGGAGTTGGCAGAACGTAAATCAGCCCCAGCATTTT.

V is TRBV9 and J is TRBJ1-6; perhaps TRBD1 as D (5 bases). Germline V gene data show CDR1 as SGDLS and CDR2 as YYNGEE. The CDR3 runs 12 residues. The CDR3 nucleotides read TGTGCGTCGGGGGACGGCAATTCACCCCTCCACTTT. Its protein product is CASGDGNSPLHF.

The V call is TRBV5-1, the J call TRBJ2-1; 7 nucleotides agree with TRBD1. CDR1 is SGHRS and CDR2 is YFSETQ in the germline V gene. The V segment lost 4 bases and the J segment 7 bases; nucleotides outside the gene matches: 11. The length of the CDR3 is 15 residues. The CDR3 nucleotides are TGCGCCAGCAGCGTTGAGGGGGCCCCGCGGAATGAGCAGTTCTTC. It encodes CASSVEGAPRNEQFF. The full variable domain, in which reference TRBV5-1 and TRBJ2-1 provide the parts outside the CDR3, is KAGVTQTPRYLIKTRGQQVTLSCSPISGHRSVSWYQQTPGQGLQFLFEYFSETQRNKGNFPGRFSGRQFSNSRSEMNVSTLELGDSALYLCASSVEGAPRNEQFFGPGTRLTVL.

The chain links TRBV19 to TRBJ2-5; D is unclear. CDR1 and CDR2 (germline): LNHDA, SQIVND (reference sequence). The germline V and J ends were trimmed by 0 bases and 6 bases, with 5 bases remaining between them. The CDR3 totals 12 residues. The CDR3 DNA reads as TGTGCCAGTAGTATAGATGGCCAGACCCAGTACTTC. Residues: CASSIDGQTQYF.

This sequence joins TRBV2 and TRBJ1-2; D call uncertain. CDR1 and CDR2 (germline): SNHLY, FYNNEI. This CDR3 has 16 amino acids. V dropped 0 bases and J dropped 0 bases, with 11 bases sitting between them. The DNA of the CDR3 is TGTGCCAGCAGTGAAGCGACACTTGTTTCTAACTATGGCTACACCTTC. It encodes CASSEATLVSNYGYTF.

This clone was recorded only once. The J gene is TRBJ2-2, the V gene TRBV5-5, with D unclear. The CDR3 is 14 amino acids. Germline V gene lookup returns CDR1 SGHKS and CDR2 YYEKEE (reference sequence). V shed 4 bases and J shed 3 bases, with 10 bases lying between them. The CDR3 reads CASSLYRDTGELFF. CDR3 in DNA: TGTGCCAGCAGCCTATATCGGGACACCGGGGAGCTGTTTTTT.

The chain combines TRBV5-1 with TRBJ2-3; 7 bases line up with TRBD2. The CDR3 is 15 residues long. Germline lookup yields CDR1 SGHRS and CDR2 YFSETQ. V trimming: 0 bases; J trimming: 0 bases; junction bases outside the gene matches: 1. CDR3 nucleotides: TGCGCCAGCAGCTTGGGTAGCGGGAGCACAGATACGCAGTATTTT. It translates to CASSLGSGSTDTQYF.

This rearrangement joins TRBV28 to TRBJ1-1; D call uncertain. Per germline, CDR1 MDHEN and CDR2 SYDVKM. The CDR3 has 14 amino acids. The V and J ends lost 2 bases and 8 bases respectively, with 15 bases between them. The CDR3 DNA reads as TGTGCCAGCAGTTTAGCATTGGGGAGATGGGAAGCTTTCTTT. It translates to CASSLALGRWEAFF.

The chain recombines TRBV6-8 with TRBJ2-1, with 9 bases lining up with TRBD1. This CDR3 is 15 amino acids long. J was trimmed by 6 bases and V by 9 bases; bases with no gene match: 12. Germline V lookup: CDR1 MNHGY, CDR2 SAAAGT. CDR3 amino acids: CARVVPGQGSNEQFF. For the CDR3, the DNA is TGTGCCAGGGTGGTACCGGGACAGGGATCCAATGAGCAGTTCTTC.

This sequence joins TRBV2 and TRBJ1-5; 7 bases are a match to TRBD1. The V gene's germline CDR1 is SNHLY and CDR2 FYNNEI. With V trimmed by 5 bases and J by 0 bases, 10 bases remained unmatched. The CDR3 extends over 17 amino acids. The CDR3 loop is CASSRSGTAYSNQPQHF. Written as DNA, the CDR3 is TGTGCCAGCAGTCGTTCCGGGACAGCTTATAGCAATCAGCCCCAGCATTTT.

The V call is TRBV7-6, the J call TRBJ2-1, with D possibly matching TRBD1 (5 bases). CDR3 length equals 14 residues. V was trimmed by 2 bases and J by 8 bases, leaving 13 bases between them. Germline lookup yields CDR1 SGHVS and CDR2 FNYEAQ. The CDR3 bases are TGTGCCAGCAGCTTAAAAAGGGGTACCGATGAGCAGTTCTTC. Translating it yields CASSLKRGTDEQFF.

The chain combines TRBV7-6 with TRBJ2-6; 8 nucleotides agree with TRBD1. Looked up from germline, CDR1 is SGHVS and CDR2 is FNYEAQ. With V trimmed by 3 bases and J by 1 base, 5 bases remained unmatched. The CDR3 covers 17 residues. CDR3 nucleotide sequence: TGTGCCAGCAGCTTCTTGACAGGGGTATCTGGGGCCAACGTCCTGACTTTC. Its protein product is CASSFLTGVSGANVLTF.

This chain links TRBV7-8 with TRBJ2-7, with 8 bases fitting TRBD1. This CDR3 contains 16 residues. The germline V gene encodes CDR1 SGHVS and CDR2 FQNEAQ. J lost 2 bases, V lost 6 bases, and 12 bases had no gene match. The CDR3 reads CASSNPQGTGTYEQYF. The CDR3 DNA reads TGTGCCAGCAGTAACCCGCAGGGGACAGGAACCTACGAGCAGTACTTC.

The sample holds a few counts of this clone. V is TRBV28 and J is TRBJ1-4; 7 bases match TRBD1. CDR3 length equals 15 residues. Germline V gene data show CDR1 as MDHEN and CDR2 as SYDVKM. V was pared by 5 bases and J by 0 bases, with 3 bases of the junction left unmatched. CDR3: CASSGTVPTNEKLFF. In DNA form, the CDR3 reads TGTGCCAGCAGTGGGACAGTACCAACTAATGAAAAACTGTTTTTT.

The V call is TRBV28, the J call TRBJ1-1, with 8 bases identical to TRBD1. Per the germline V gene, CDR1 is MDHEN and CDR2 is SYDVKM. The CDR3 loop spans 12 amino acids. V trimming: 6 bases; J trimming: 8 bases; junction bases outside the gene matches: 5. CDR3 loop: CASRRGQGEAFF. The CDR3 DNA sequence: TGTGCCAGCAGGCGTGGACAGGGAGAAGCTTTCTTT.

The chain couples TRBV11-2 to TRBJ1-1; D is perhaps TRBD1 (6 bases). CDR1 is SGHAT and CDR2 is FQNNGV in the germline V gene. V was pared by 5 bases and J by 3 bases, with 13 bases between. The CDR3 runs to 14 residues. This CDR3 reads CASSRRTAYTEAFF. Written as DNA, the CDR3 is TGTGCCAGCAGCCGACGGACAGCCTACACTGAAGCTTTCTTT.

The chain couples TRBV10-3 to TRBJ1-1; D remains unclear. Germline CDR1 and CDR2: ENHRY and SYGVKD. The CDR3 runs to 12 residues. Trimming shortened V by 9 bases and J by 5 bases, and 13 bases separated the two germline ends. CDR3 DNA: TGTGCCATTCGGGAGGGAGGGACTGAAGCTTTCTTT. This encodes CAIREGGTEAFF.

The rearrangement uses TRBV7-9 and TRBJ2-7; 7 nucleotides agree with TRBD1. V was pared by 5 bases and J by 0 bases, with 10 bases of the junction left unmatched. CDR1 and CDR2 (germline): SEHNR, FQNEAQ (reference sequence). The CDR3 consists of 16 residues. Here the CDR3 DNA reads TGTGCCAGCAGCCCGAGGACAGGACCCTACTCCTACGAGCAGTACTTC. Encoded protein: CASSPRTGPYSYEQYF.

This clone is termed medium-sized (0.01 to 0.1%). V gene TRBV4-1 combines with J gene TRBJ2-7; the D gene is possibly TRBD1 (5 bases). The CDR3 totals 14 residues. Trimming took 2 bases from V and 5 from J, leaving 13 bases between them. CDR1 is MGHRA, CDR2 YSYEKL, per germline. The CDR3 bases are TGCGCCAGCAGCCAACCGACAGAAAACCACGAGCAGTACTTC. As protein: CASSQPTENHEQYF.

This clone appeared once. The rearrangement joins TRBV6-4 to TRBJ1-1; weak D call: TRBD1 (5 bases). Per germline, CDR1 MRHNA and CDR2 SNTAGT. The germline V and J ends were trimmed by 4 bases and 0 bases, with 18 bases remaining between them. This CDR3 has 17 amino acids. The CDR3 protein is CASSGSGDRSMNTEAFF. The DNA of the CDR3 is TGTGCCAGCAGTGGCTCCGGAGACAGAAGTATGAACACTGAAGCTTTCTTT.